This T cell receptor (beta chain) was profiled in a study of blood T cell repertoires in COVID-19 (dated by TCRdb to between 2020 and 2021). About the study as a whole: The collaborator samples originated in the United States, Italy and Spain and spanned the acute and convalescent phases of COVID-19. The prospective study material was composed of cDNA or gDNA derived from T cells, B-cell-depleted T cells, or PBMCs. Subjects who had been exposed to COVID-19, were actively infected with it, or had recovered from it provided the deeply sampled blood TCRbeta repertoires that made up the dataset. The repertoires were made available in a free public database intended to serve as a resource for research on the immune response to SARS-CoV-2. Samples came from the ongoing ImmuneRACE study (first 160 participants) plus 1,254 subjects from 6 global collaborators. Sample metadata almost always included a de-identified subject ID, COVID-19 status, age in years and sex. Where available, HLA class I and class II types were obtained from metadata supplied by the sample provider rather than from assay-based typing.

A second Seattle source provided samples from volunteer blood donors who had recovered from COVID-19. The collaborating institutions used their own protocols to collect whole blood in K2EDTA tubes. For TCRbeta analysis, collaborators shipped samples in one of three forms: frozen whole blood, isolated PBMCs, or DNA extracted from either of those sample types. As concerns this clone: What this receptor recognizes is not known. No per-base quality is available; no much larger clone lies one base away.

Via the germline V gene (reference sequence), CDR1 is LNHDA and CDR2 SQIVND. There are 18 amino acids in the CDR3, from cysteine to phenylalanine inclusive. Of the read, only the CDR3 DNA is kept; its 54 bases are in frame from base 1. Trimming accounts for 1 base at V and 6 bases at J, while the number of junction bases matched to no gene is 9. The immunoSEQ Assay, a bias-controlled multiplex PCR, was used to amplify TCRbeta CDR3 regions from genomic DNA. From the authors' description of their analysis: The number of nucleated cells in each sample was estimated from the amplification of reference gene primers within the assay. To quantify the absolute abundance of each unique TCRbeta CDR3 rearrangement, sequence reads were collapsed and filtered. For each sample, productive Simpson clonality was calculated by taking the square root of Simpson's diversity index across productive rearrangements. TCRdb holds this immuneACCESS table with in-frame rearrangements only. Some clones are missing; in checked studies, unresolved V genes explain under half, and the rest has no known cause. The V and J calls and clone size are taken from that table; D and trimming were inferred from the DNA. This sample holds roughly 150,000 clones; around 88% were observed only once. The top ten clonotypes cover around a fifth of the sample.

What the work shows at the level of the full study, not this receptor alone: The amount of clinical and demographic metadata varied by source and participant and was provided uncurated.

The sequenced sample consisted of peripheral blood. The receptor was isolated from a woman in her 70s who had recovered from COVID-19. The rearranged chain carries TRBV19 and TRBJ2-3; TRBD2 fits 14 bases in the junction. The sequenced DNA is TGTGCCAGTAGTATAGCGGGGACTAGCGGGGGCCTCAGGGATACGCAGTATTTT. Translated, this gives CASSIAGTSGGLRDTQYF.